This is a list of T cell receptor beta chains from one sample in a study of CD8+ T cells in alopecia areata. Sequenced by immunoSEQ multiplex PCR; TCRdb stores in-frame clones only, minus some. This sample has hundreds of thousands of clones, with approximately 72% found just once. The source was CD4+ T cells sorted from blood, collected at week 44, from a patient treated with tofacitinib. The receptor set was obtained from a human donor with alopecia areata. CDR3s include the opening cysteine and the closing phenylalanine or tryptophan. D genes are given only for firm matches.

v_call: TRBV29-1
d_call: NA
j_call: TRBJ1-2
cdr3_aa: CSVQTDLYGYTF
cdr3_nt: TGCAGCGTTCAGACAGACCTCTATGGCTACACCTTC

v_call: TRBV9
d_call: TRBD1
j_call: TRBJ1-2
cdr3_aa: CASSPRTGVNYGYTF
cdr3_nt: TGTGCCAGCAGCCCCCGGACAGGGGTTAACTATGGCTACACCTTC

v_call: TRBV29-1
d_call: NA
j_call: TRBJ2-7
cdr3_aa: CSVESGVTGEQYF
cdr3_nt: TGCAGCGTTGAATCGGGGGTAACTGGCGAGCAGTACTTC

v_call: TRBV29-1
d_call: NA
j_call: TRBJ2-3
cdr3_aa: CSVEIASSTQYF
cdr3_nt: TGCAGCGTTGAGATCGCCTCTTCTACGCAGTATTTT

v_call: TRBV4-1
d_call: TRBD1
j_call: TRBJ1-5
cdr3_aa: CASRDRVPREPQHF
cdr3_nt: TGCGCCAGCCGGGACAGGGTCCCGAGGGAGCCCCAGCATTTT

v_call: TRBV7-2
d_call: TRBD2
j_call: TRBJ2-3
cdr3_aa: CASSLTSGGSDTQYF
cdr3_nt: TGTGCCAGCAGCTTAACTAGCGGGGGCTCAGATACGCAGTATTTT

v_call: TRBV7-9
d_call: TRBD2
j_call: TRBJ2-1
cdr3_aa: CASSLPSGGPSSYNEQFF
cdr3_nt: TGTGCCAGCAGCTTGCCTAGCGGGGGGCCGAGCTCCTACAATGAGCAGTTCTTC

v_call: TRBV15
d_call: NA
j_call: TRBJ2-7
cdr3_aa: CATSSPPYEQYF
cdr3_nt: TGTGCCACCAGCAGCCCCCCCTACGAGCAGTACTTC

v_call: TRBV4-3
d_call: NA
j_call: TRBJ2-7
cdr3_aa: CASSQKTGPYEQYF
cdr3_nt: TGCGCCAGCAGCCAAAAGACGGGGCCCTACGAGCAGTACTTC

v_call: TRBV29-1
d_call: NA
j_call: TRBJ2-1
cdr3_aa: CSVALTGKASPNEQFF
cdr3_nt: TGCAGCGTTGCACTTACCGGGAAAGCCAGCCCCAATGAGCAGTTCTTC